A selection of T cell receptor beta chains follows, all from one sample in a study of PD-1 blockade in classical Hodgkin lymphoma. The repertoire was sequenced with immunoSEQ multiplex PCR; TCRdb's copy has only in-frame clones and lacks some. The sample consists of 25,000 to 30,000 clones, approximately 70% of them appearing once. This material consisted of peripheral blood mononuclear cells (PBMCs), taken before the second cycle of nivolumab. The source of these receptors is a human donor with classical Hodgkin lymphoma. CDR3s include the opening cysteine and the closing phenylalanine or tryptophan. The order of the fields is V gene, clone size, J gene, CDR3 protein. Size is omitted from some rows. Given values are once, few, many or a class for expanded clones.

TRBV5-5,NA,TRBJ1-1,CASSLGQGAENTEAFF
TRBV30,NA,TRBJ2-7,CAWKGLGLAHSYEQYF
TRBV29-1,few,TRBJ2-6,CSVSTGAGANVLTF
TRBV2,NA,TRBJ2-1,CASSEGRVEQFF
TRBV9,NA,TRBJ2-2,CASSVGLAGNTGELFF
TRBV7-6,NA,TRBJ1-4,CASSLDAGWGKLFF
TRBV5-1,NA,TRBJ1-1,CASSTNTGLNTEAFF
TRBV5-4,NA,TRBJ2-1,CASSLASGSVNEQFF
TRBV7-9,once,TRBJ2-2,CASRRDTTTGELFF
TRBV27,NA,TRBJ2-1,CASSFGRHEQFF
TRBV9,NA,TRBJ1-2,CASSQTPVAVDGYTF
TRBV6-5,few,TRBJ2-2,CASRRDTSTGELFF
TRBV29-1,NA,TRBJ2-3,CSVWLGTLTDTQYF
TRBV29-1,once,TRBJ1-2,CSVGQGRDGYTF
TRBV5-5,NA,TRBJ2-7,CASSLGLAGELYEQYF
TRBV19,few,TRBJ1-1,CASSYLGRGAEAFF
TRBV15,NA,TRBJ2-1,CATSRDTGTGPSYNEQFF
TRBV27,NA,TRBJ1-5,CASSYGRGIGQPQHF
TRBV19,NA,TRBJ2-2,CASSSLRQGLAGAPGELFF
TRBV27,NA,TRBJ2-3,CASSLSQASTDTQYF
TRBV29-1,NA,TRBJ1-1,CSALGGHTGFF
TRBV7-9,NA,TRBJ2-2,CASSLAGLNTGELFF
TRBV7-2,NA,TRBJ2-1,CASSHGTHSYNEQFF
TRBV19,NA,TRBJ2-2,CASSILGTGELFF
TRBV4-1,NA,TRBJ1-3,CASSRRGEGQGLISGNTIYF
TRBV18,once,TRBJ1-6,CASSLGQVPGLAGSPLHF
TRBV28,large,TRBJ1-3,CASKRDSSGNTIYF
TRBV30,NA,TRBJ2-5,CAWGIGVAETQYF
TRBV6-1,NA,TRBJ1-2,CASTWTDSRIDGYTF
TRBV6-6,NA,TRBJ1-1,CASSKNRMVGEAFF
TRBV7-9,NA,TRBJ1-2,CASSSDRGLFAYGYTF
TRBV25-1,NA,TRBJ2-1,CASSETGRTSGLNEQFF
TRBV18,NA,TRBJ2-3,CASSETDTQYF
TRBV29-1,NA,TRBJ1-6,CSVESQINSPLHF
TRBV14,few,TRBJ1-1,CASSPAGALNTEAFF
TRBV14,NA,TRBJ1-1,CASSQTLAATEAFF
TRBV14,NA,TRBJ2-3,CASSQNPTDTQYF
TRBV6-5,NA,TRBJ1-6,CASSYQRGYSPLHF
TRBV30,NA,TRBJ1-1,CAWSSRPMNTEAFF
TRBV19,NA,TRBJ1-1,CASTILGVGTEAFF
TRBV7-8,once,TRBJ2-2,CASSLAQLDTGELFF
TRBV6-5,once,TRBJ1-3,CASSSMGSGNTIYF
TRBV7-9,NA,TRBJ1-6,CASSPSNAPLHF
TRBV29-1,NA,TRBJ2-3,CSVGAGYGLSDTQYF
TRBV15,once,TRBJ1-1,CATSRPQGKNTEAFF
TRBV28,NA,TRBJ2-1,CASTPSPPGTYNEQFF